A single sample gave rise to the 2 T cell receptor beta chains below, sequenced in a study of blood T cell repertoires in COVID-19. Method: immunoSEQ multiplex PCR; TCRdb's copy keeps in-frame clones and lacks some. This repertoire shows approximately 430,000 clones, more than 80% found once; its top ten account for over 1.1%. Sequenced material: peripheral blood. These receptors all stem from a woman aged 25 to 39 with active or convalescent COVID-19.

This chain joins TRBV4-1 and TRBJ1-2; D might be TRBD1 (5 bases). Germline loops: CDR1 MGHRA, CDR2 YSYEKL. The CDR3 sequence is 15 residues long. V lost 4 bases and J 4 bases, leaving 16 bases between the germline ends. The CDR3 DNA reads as TGCGCCAGCAGCCTCTCGGATCAGGGCTTCTATGGCTACACCTTC. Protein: CASSLSDQGFYGYTF.

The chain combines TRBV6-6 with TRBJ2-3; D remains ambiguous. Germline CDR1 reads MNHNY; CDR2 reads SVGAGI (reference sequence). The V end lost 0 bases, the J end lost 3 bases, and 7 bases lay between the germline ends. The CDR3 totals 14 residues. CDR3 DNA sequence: TGTGCCAGCAGTTACTCGTCCCGGACAGATACGCAGTATTTT. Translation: CASSYSSRTDTQYF.